This T cell receptor beta chain was captured in a study of cytomegalovirus exposure and HLA in healthy donors. Study as a whole: Earlier results showed 90 million to 130 million unique TCR beta sequences derived from roughly 180 million T cells. Study observations and caveats: A few chains tied to CMV proved CMV antigen-specific in vitro. Data from an earlier analysis indicated that most TCR beta V segments were productive either about 90% or about 30% of the time.

Turning to this clone: The antigen is unknown.

Primers for the PCR totalled 60 Vbeta and 13 Jbeta. Assay used: immunoSEQ multiplex PCR; TCRdb lists only in-frame clones, some missing. The table lists about 37,000 clones, around 68% of them singletons. Losses at the gene ends were 8 bases for V and 4 bases for J; bases not matched to a gene: 7. The CDR3 covers 14 residues. Germline loops: CDR1 MNHEY, CDR2 SVGAGI. The chain carries TRBV6-5 and TRBJ2-3; 9 bases are a match to TRBD1. The origin of this receptor is a man aged 35-49 years in good health and CMV-seronegative. The sample was PBMCs. The CDR3 region has the DNA TGTGCCAGCGGCGGGACAGGGTTACCAGATACGCAGTATTTT. Protein: CASGGTGLPDTQYF.